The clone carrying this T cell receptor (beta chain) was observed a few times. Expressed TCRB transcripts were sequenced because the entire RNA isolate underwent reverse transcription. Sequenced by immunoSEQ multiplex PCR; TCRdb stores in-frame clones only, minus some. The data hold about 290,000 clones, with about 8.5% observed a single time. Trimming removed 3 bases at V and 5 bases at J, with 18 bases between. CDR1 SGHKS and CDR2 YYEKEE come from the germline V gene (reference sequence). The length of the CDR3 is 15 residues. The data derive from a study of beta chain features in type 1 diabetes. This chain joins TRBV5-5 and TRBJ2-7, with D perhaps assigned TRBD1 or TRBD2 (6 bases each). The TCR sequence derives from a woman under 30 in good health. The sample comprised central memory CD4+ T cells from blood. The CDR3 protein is CASSSVGGLGNEQYF. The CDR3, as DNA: TGTGCCAGCAGCTCCGTAGGGGGACTCGGGAACGAGCAGTACTTC. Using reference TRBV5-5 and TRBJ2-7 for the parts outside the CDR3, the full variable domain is DAGVTQSPTHLIKTRGQQVTLRCSPISGHKSVSWYQQVLGQGPQFIFQYYEKEERGRGNFPDRFSARQFPNYSSELNVNALLLGDSALYLCASSSVGGLGNEQYFGPGTRLTVT.